The rows below give T cell receptor beta chains drawn from one sample of a study of cytomegalovirus exposure and HLA in healthy donors. The method was immunoSEQ multiplex PCR; TCRdb's version includes in-frame clones alone and lacks a portion of them. The sample has roughly 200,000 clones, approximately 83% seen once. Material for sequencing was PBMCs. The source of these receptors is a woman under 30 in good health and CMV-seropositive. CDR3s include the opening cysteine and the closing phenylalanine or tryptophan. A D gene is named only where the DNA matches it firmly. Rows give clone size only sometimes, using once, few, many, or a class for an expanded clone.

clone_size,d_call,v_call,j_call,cdr3_nt,cdr3_aa
-,TRBD2,TRBV4-2,TRBJ2-5,TGTGCCAGCAGCCAAGCTAGCGGGGGACCCCAAGAGACCCAGTACTTC,CASSQASGGPQETQYF
-,-,TRBV9,TRBJ1-2,TGTGCCAGCAGCGTAGACGGGTATGGCTACACCTTC,CASSVDGYGYTF
-,-,TRBV6-1,TRBJ1-2,TGTGCCAGCATCGAGACGGACGGGGGTGGCTACACCTTC,CASIETDGGGYTF
-,TRBD1,TRBV2,TRBJ1-3,TGTGCCAGCAGTAGACAGGGTACTGGAAACACCATATATTTT,CASSRQGTGNTIYF
-,-,TRBV5-1,TRBJ1-4,TGCGCCAGCAGCTACAGACCTCCGGGAGGAAATAGTGAAAAACTGTTTTTT,CASSYRPPGGNSEKLFF
-,TRBD1,TRBV27,TRBJ1-5,TGTGCCAGCAGTCCCGGACAGGGGTCGGTTTGGCAGCCCCAGCATTTT,CASSPGQGSVWQPQHF
-,-,TRBV6-6,TRBJ1-3,TGTGCCAGCAGTTACTCAAGGAGTGTCTCTGGAAACACCATATATTTT,CASSYSRSVSGNTIYF
-,-,TRBV6-5,TRBJ2-5,TGTGCCAGCAGTTACGTATGGGGGCGTGCAGAGACCCAGTACTTC,CASSYVWGRAETQYF
-,-,TRBV6-6,TRBJ2-3,TGTGCCAGCAGTTACCCGGCCAGGACAGATACGCAGTATTTT,CASSYPARTDTQYF
once,TRBD2,TRBV7-6,TRBJ2-5,TGTGCCAGCAGCTTACGGGTACTAGCGGGGGGCCAAGAGACCCAGTACTTC,CASSLRVLAGGQETQYF
-,TRBD2,TRBV9,TRBJ2-1,TGTGCCAGCGGACTAGCGGGGGAGAGCTCCTACAATGAGCAGTTCTTC,CASGLAGESSYNEQFF
-,TRBD1,TRBV19,TRBJ2-3,TGTGCCAGTAGTTTGGGACAGAACACAGATACGCAGTATTTT,CASSLGQNTDTQYF
-,TRBD1,TRBV10-1,TRBJ1-6,TGCGCCAGCAGTTTCGTCAGGGGGCGTTGGCCCGGGGGGCATTCACCCCTCCACTTT,CASSFVRGRWPGGHSPLHF
-,TRBD2,TRBV5-6,TRBJ2-1,TGTGCCAGCAGCATGGAGGGGCGGGGAGGGTGGTACAATGAGCAGTTCTTC,CASSMEGRGGWYNEQFF
-,-,TRBV7-9,TRBJ2-5,TGTGCCAGCAGCCCGGCTGGGGGGGCATTAGAGACCCAGTACTTC,CASSPAGGALETQYF
-,-,TRBV7-9,TRBJ1-1,TGTGCCAGCAGCCCGTTTGGGGATAGGGGTGAAGCTTTCTTT,CASSPFGDRGEAFF
-,-,TRBV5-1,TRBJ2-1,TGCGCCAGCAGCCTTATCGGCCTCGGTGAGGCTGAGCAGTTCTTC,CASSLIGLGEAEQFF
-,-,TRBV7-2,TRBJ1-2,TGTGCCAGCAGCTTTACCAGTATATATGGCTACACCTTC,CASSFTSIYGYTF
-,-,TRBV7-6,TRBJ1-3,TGTGCCAGCAGCAGCAATTCGGGGGGGGGAAACACCATATATTTT,CASSSNSGGGNTIYF
many,TRBD2,TRBV4-1,TRBJ2-7,TGCGCCAGCAGCCAAGGCCGACTAGCTACAAAGTCCTACGAGCAGTACTTC,CASSQGRLATKSYEQYF
-,TRBD1,TRBV19,TRBJ2-7,TGTGCCAGTAGTACCGGGACAGGGAGCCACGAGCAGTACTTC,CASSTGTGSHEQYF
-,-,TRBV19,TRBJ2-1,TGTGCCAGTAGTACCAAACAGGGAAGGTCCTACAATGAGCAGTTCTTC,CASSTKQGRSYNEQFF
-,TRBD2,TRBV7-7,TRBJ2-5,TGTGCCAGCAGCTCGGGGACTAGCGGGGGGGCCGGAGAGACCCAGTACTTC,CASSSGTSGGAGETQYF
-,-,TRBV2,TRBJ2-4,TGTGCCAGCAGATCAGGGTGGGGCAAAAACATTCAGTACTTC,CASRSGWGKNIQYF
-,-,TRBV7-9,TRBJ2-2,TGTGCCAGCAGCGTCCCTGTGGCGGGGGCGACCACCGGGGAGCTGTTTTTT,CASSVPVAGATTGELFF
-,-,TRBV5-8,TRBJ1-6,TGTGCCAGCGGCCGCCTTGTTTCACCCCTCCACTTT,CASGRLVSPLHF
-,TRBD1,TRBV5-1,TRBJ2-3,TGCGCCAGCAGCTGGGGACAGGCGCCCACAGATACGCAGTATTTT,CASSWGQAPTDTQYF
-,-,TRBV6-1,TRBJ1-5,TGTGCCAGCGCACCAGGGACTTATAGCAATCAGCCCCAGCATTTT,CASAPGTYSNQPQHF
once,-,TRBV5-4,TRBJ1-2,TGTGCCAGCACCCCATCCGGGGGTGAAAACTATGGCTACACCTTC,CASTPSGGENYGYTF
-,-,TRBV6-6,TRBJ1-5,TGTGCCAGCCGGCCTAGGGGTAACAGCAATCAGCCCCAGCATTTT,CASRPRGNSNQPQHF
few,TRBD1,TRBV2,TRBJ1-3,TGTGCCAGCAGTGGCCCAGGGACAGGGCATTTT,CASSGPGTGHF
-,-,TRBV15,TRBJ1-1,TGTGCCACCAGCAGGGGCTCGAACACTGAAGCTTTCTTT,CATSRGSNTEAFF
-,TRBD2,TRBV19,TRBJ2-3,TGTGCCAGTAGCCACGGGACTAGCGGGGCCACAGATACGCAGTATTTT,CASSHGTSGATDTQYF
-,-,TRBV2,TRBJ2-7,TGTGCCAGCGGCTTCCGCTCCTACGAGCAGTACTTC,CASGFRSYEQYF
-,-,TRBV5-1,TRBJ1-6,TGCGCCAGCAGCTTGGAGGGGATCTATAATTCACCCCTCCACTTT,CASSLEGIYNSPLHF
many,TRBD1,TRBV25-1,TRBJ1-1,TGTGCCAGCCACAGGGGTGACACTGAAGCTTTCTTT,CASHRGDTEAFF
-,-,TRBV7-9,TRBJ1-2,TGTGCCAGCAGTCGGGAGATCGGCTATGGCTACACCTTC,CASSREIGYGYTF
-,-,TRBV7-8,TRBJ2-5,TGTGCCAGCAGTCAAGCAGAGACCCAGTACTTC,CASSQAETQYF
-,-,TRBV5-1,TRBJ2-7,TGCGCCAGCAGCTCCCGACAGCCCTACGAGCAGTACTTC,CASSSRQPYEQYF
-,TRBD1,TRBV6-5,TRBJ1-1,TGTGCCAGCAGTTTGGGACAGGGCGCTGAAGCTTTCTTT,CASSLGQGAEAFF
-,-,TRBV29-1,TRBJ1-1,TGCAGCGTTGAAGGACAGCCGAACACTGAAGCTTTCTTT,CSVEGQPNTEAFF
-,TRBD2,TRBV4-2,TRBJ2-1,TGTGCCAGCAGCCATGAACCAGCGGGGGGATTATACAATGAGCAGTTCTTC,CASSHEPAGGLYNEQFF
-,TRBD2,TRBV7-2,TRBJ2-1,TGTGCCAGCAGCTTCTCTAGCGGGGTGTCGAATGAGCAGTTCTTC,CASSFSSGVSNEQFF
-,TRBD2,TRBV7-9,TRBJ2-5,TGTGCCAGCAGCTACCAGCTTAGCGGGGTGGGAGAGACCCAGTACTTC,CASSYQLSGVGETQYF
-,TRBD1,TRBV9,TRBJ1-2,TGTGCCAGCAGCGCGACAGGGGGGACAGGAGGCTACACCTTC,CASSATGGTGGYTF